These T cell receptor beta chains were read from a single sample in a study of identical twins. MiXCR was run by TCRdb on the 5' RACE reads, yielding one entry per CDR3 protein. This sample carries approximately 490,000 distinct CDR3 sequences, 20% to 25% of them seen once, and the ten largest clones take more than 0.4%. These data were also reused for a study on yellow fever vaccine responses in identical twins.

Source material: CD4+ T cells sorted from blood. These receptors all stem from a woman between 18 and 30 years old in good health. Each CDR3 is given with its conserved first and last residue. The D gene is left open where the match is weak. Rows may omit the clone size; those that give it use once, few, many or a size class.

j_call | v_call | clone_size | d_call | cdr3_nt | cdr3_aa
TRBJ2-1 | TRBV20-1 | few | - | TGCAGTGCTACCACAGGTACCTACAATGAGCAGTTCTTC | CSATTGTYNEQFF
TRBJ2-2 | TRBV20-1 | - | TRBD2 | TGCAGTGCAACTACTAGCGGGAGGGGACACACCGGGGAGCTGTTTTTT | CSATTSGRGHTGELFF
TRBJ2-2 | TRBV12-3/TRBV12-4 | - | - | TGTGCCAGCAGCTTAGGGGGAGGGGCCGGGGAGCTGTTTTTT | CASSLGGGAGELFF
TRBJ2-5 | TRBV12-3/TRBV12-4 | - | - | TGTGCCAGCAGCAAAAGGGAGGAGACCCAGTACTTC | CASSKREETQYF
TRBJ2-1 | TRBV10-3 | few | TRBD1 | TGTGCCATCAGTTTTCAGGGGGCTTCCTACAATGAGCAGTTCTTC | CAISFQGASYNEQFF
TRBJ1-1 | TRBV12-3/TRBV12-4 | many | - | TGTGCCAGCAGTGGCCCTGAAGCTTTCTTT | CASSGPEAFF
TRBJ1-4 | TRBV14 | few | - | TGTGCCAGCAGCGCGGGGGACTGGGTCAATGAAAAACTGTTTTTT | CASSAGDWVNEKLFF
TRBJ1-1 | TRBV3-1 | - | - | TGTGCCAGCAGCCACCGCGGCAACACTGAAGCTTTCTTT | CASSHRGNTEAFF
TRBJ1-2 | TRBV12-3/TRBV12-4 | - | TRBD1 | TGTGCCAGCAGTTCCTCCGGGACAGGGCGCTTCTATGGCTACACCTTC | CASSSSGTGRFYGYTF
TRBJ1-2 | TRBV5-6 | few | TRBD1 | TGTGCCAGCAGCCCCGCGGGACAGGGGTATGGCTACACCTTC | CASSPAGQGYGYTF